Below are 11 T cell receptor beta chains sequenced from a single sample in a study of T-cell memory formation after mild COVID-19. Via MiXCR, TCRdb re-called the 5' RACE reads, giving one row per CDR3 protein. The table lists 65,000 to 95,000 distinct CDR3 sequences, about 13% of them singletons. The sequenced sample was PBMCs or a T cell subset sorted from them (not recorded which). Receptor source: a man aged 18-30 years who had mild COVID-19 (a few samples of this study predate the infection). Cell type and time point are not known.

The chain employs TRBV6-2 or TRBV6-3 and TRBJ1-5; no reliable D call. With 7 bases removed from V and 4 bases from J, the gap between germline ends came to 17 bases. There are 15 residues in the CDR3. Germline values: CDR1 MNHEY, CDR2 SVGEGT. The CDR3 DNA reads TGTGCCAGCACCCGGTGGTCCGACGATAATCAGCCCCAGCATTTT. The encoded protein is CASTRWSDDNQPQHF.

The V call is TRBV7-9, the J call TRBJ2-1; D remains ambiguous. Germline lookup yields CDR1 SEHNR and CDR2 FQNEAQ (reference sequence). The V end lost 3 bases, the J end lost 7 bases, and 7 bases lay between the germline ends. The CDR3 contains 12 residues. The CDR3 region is CASSFWGNEQFF. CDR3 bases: TGTGCCAGCAGCTTTTGGGGAAATGAGCAGTTCTTC.

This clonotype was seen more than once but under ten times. For the CDR3, the DNA is TGTGCCAGCAGCAGGGAGTTCCTGGGAGAGACCCAGTACTTC. Translation gives CASSREFLGETQYF. The rearrangement uses TRBV11-2 and TRBJ2-5; D is perhaps TRBD2 (5 bases). Trimming removed 5 bases from V and 4 bases from J, with 14 bases in between. The CDR3 is 14 amino acids. Germline V gene sequence: CDR1 SGHAT, CDR2 FQNNGV.

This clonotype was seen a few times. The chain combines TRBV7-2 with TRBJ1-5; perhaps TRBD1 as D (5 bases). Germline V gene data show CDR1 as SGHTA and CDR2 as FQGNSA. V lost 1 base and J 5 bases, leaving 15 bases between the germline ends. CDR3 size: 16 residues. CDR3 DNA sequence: TGTGCCAGCAGCTTAGATCGGGGGGAAGGGTATCAGCCCCAGCATTTT. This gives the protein CASSLDRGEGYQPQHF.

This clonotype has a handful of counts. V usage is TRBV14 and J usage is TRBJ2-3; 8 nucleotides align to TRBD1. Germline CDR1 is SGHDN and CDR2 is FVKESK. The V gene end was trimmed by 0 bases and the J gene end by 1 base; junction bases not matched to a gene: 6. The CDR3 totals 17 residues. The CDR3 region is CASSQDEYRGGTDTQYF. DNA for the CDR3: TGTGCCAGCAGCCAAGATGAGTACAGGGGGGGCACAGATACGCAGTATTTT.

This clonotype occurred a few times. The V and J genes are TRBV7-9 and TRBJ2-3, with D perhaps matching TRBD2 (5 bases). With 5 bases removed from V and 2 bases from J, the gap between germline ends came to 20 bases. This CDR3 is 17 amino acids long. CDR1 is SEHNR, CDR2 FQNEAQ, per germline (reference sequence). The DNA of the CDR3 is TGTGCCAGCAGCCCAGTTGCGGGCTACCCCCACACAGATACGCAGTATTTT. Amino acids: CASSPVAGYPHTDTQYF.

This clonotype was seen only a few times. This chain's CDR3 is CASSFKNTEAFF. The CDR3 DNA sequence: TGCGCCAGCAGCTTCAAGAACACTGAAGCTTTCTTT. The V gene is TRBV5-1, the J gene TRBJ1-1; D gene uncertain. This CDR3 spans 12 amino acids. V was clipped by 2 bases and J by 1 base, with 3 bases between them. Germline V gene lookup returns CDR1 SGHRS and CDR2 YFSETQ.

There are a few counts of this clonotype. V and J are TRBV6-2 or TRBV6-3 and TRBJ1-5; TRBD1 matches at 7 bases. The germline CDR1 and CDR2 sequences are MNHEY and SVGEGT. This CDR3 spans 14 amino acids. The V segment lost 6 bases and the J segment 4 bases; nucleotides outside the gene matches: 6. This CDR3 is CASRTGTENQPQHF. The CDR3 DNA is TGTGCCAGCAGGACCGGGACAGAAAATCAGCCCCAGCATTTT.

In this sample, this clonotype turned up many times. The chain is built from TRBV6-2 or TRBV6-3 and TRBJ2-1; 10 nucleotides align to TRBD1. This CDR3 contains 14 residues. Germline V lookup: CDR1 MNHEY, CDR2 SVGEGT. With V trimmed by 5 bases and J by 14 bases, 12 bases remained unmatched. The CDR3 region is CASSTSPDRGREFF. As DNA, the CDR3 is TGTGCCAGCAGTACAAGCCCGGACAGGGGGAGGGAGTTCTTC.

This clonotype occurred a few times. The CDR3 bases are TGCGCCAGCAGCCATTCCGGCCGGGTCCAGAGCGGGAATGAGCAGTTCTTC. Amino acid sequence: CASSHSGRVQSGNEQFF. This rearrangement joins TRBV4-1 to TRBJ2-1; a possible D gene is TRBD2 (6 bases). The V end lost 3 bases, the J end lost 7 bases, and 22 bases lay between the germline ends. Per the germline V gene, CDR1 is MGHRA and CDR2 is YSYEKL. This CDR3 contains 17 residues.

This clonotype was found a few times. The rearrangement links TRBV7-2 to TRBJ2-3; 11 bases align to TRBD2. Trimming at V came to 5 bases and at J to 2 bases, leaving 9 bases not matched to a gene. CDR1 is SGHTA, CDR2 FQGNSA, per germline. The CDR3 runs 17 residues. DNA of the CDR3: TGTGCCAGCAGCCGACCTAGCGGGGGGCAAAACACAGATACGCAGTATTTT. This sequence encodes CASSRPSGGQNTDTQYF.